This is a list of T cell receptor beta chains from one sample in a study of shared T cell receptors in the human thymus. Produced via immunoSEQ multiplex PCR; TCRdb's table is partial and in-frame only. The repertoire holds approximately 730,000 clones, 70% to 90% seen once, with around 0.01% in the top ten. These sequences were also reported in another study, on human thymus T cells.

Input material: thymocytes. The source of these receptors is a girl under three years old with a congenital heart defect. CDR3s include the opening cysteine and the closing phenylalanine or tryptophan. D genes are given only for firm matches. Size values are once, few and many counts, or a class for expanded clones, and some rows have none.

v_gene	abundance	j_gene	d_gene	CDR3nt	CDR3aa
TRBV7-3	once	TRBJ2-3	.	TGTGCCAGCAGCCCCCAAACGAACTACCTACCACACCTTAGCACAGATACGCAGTATTTT	CASSPQTNYLPHLSTDTQYF
TRBV5-1	.	TRBJ2-5	TRBD2	TGCGCCAGCAGCTTGGATCTACTAGCGGGGGAAGAGACCCAGTACTTC	CASSLDLLAGEETQYF
TRBV7-9	.	TRBJ2-5	.	TGTGCCAGCAGCTTATTTGACGGGGAAAGAGAGACCCAGTACTTC	CASSLFDGERETQYF
TRBV11-2	.	TRBJ2-2	.	TGTGCCAGCAGCTTCCTTGATAGGAACACCGGGGAGCTGTTTTTT	CASSFLDRNTGELFF
TRBV2	.	TRBJ2-3	TRBD1	TGTGCCAGCGAGTCAGGGGGCGCCTCTAGCACAGATACGCAGTATTTT	CASESGGASSTDTQYF
TRBV5-1	.	TRBJ1-4	.	TGCGCCAGCAGCTTTGGGGGGTCTAATGAAAAACTGTTTTTT	CASSFGGSNEKLFF
TRBV10-3	.	TRBJ2-7	.	TGTGCCATCAGTGAGTCAATTCCTCTCAGCTCCTACGAGCAGTACTTC	CAISESIPLSSYEQYF
TRBV15	.	TRBJ1-1	.	TGTGCCACCTCCGGACACCCGAACACTGAAGCTTTCTTT	CATSGHPNTEAFF
TRBV5-1	.	TRBJ1-1	.	TGCGCCAGCAGCCCGCGACAGCCGTACACTGAAGCTTTCTTT	CASSPRQPYTEAFF
TRBV9	.	TRBJ1-1	.	TGTGCCAGCAGCGTGACAGGGAACACTGAAGCTTTCTTT	CASSVTGNTEAFF
TRBV4-3	.	TRBJ1-5	.	TGCGCCAGCAGCCAAGCCTACTTGGGAGATAGGGAAAATCAGCCCCAGCATTTT	CASSQAYLGDRENQPQHF
TRBV7-7	.	TRBJ1-4	TRBD1	TGTGCCAGCAGCTTAGGGGACAGGGATGAAAAACTGTTTTTT	CASSLGDRDEKLFF
TRBV28	.	TRBJ1-5	.	TGTGCCAGCAGCCCCACGACAGATAAGGTCAATCAGCCCCAGCATTTT	CASSPTTDKVNQPQHF
TRBV28	.	TRBJ2-5	.	TGTGCCAGCAGTTTGTTGCGCCAAGAGACCCAGTACTTC	CASSLLRQETQYF
TRBV27	once	TRBJ1-2	.	TGTGCCAGCAGGGCTCCGTGGGGGGAGGAGAGGGGCTATGGCTACACCTTC	CASRAPWGEERGYGYTF
TRBV11-2	.	TRBJ2-2	.	TGTGCCAGCAGCTTAGTAGGGGATGCTAGCACCGGGGAGCTGTTTTTT	CASSLVGDASTGELFF
TRBV30	.	TRBJ2-3	TRBD2	TGTGCCTGGAGTATTAATCTAGCGGGGGAGACAGATACGCAGTATTTT	CAWSINLAGETDTQYF
TRBV10-3	.	TRBJ2-2	.	TGTGCCATCAGTGAGTCAGAGGGAGAAGACACCGGGGAGCTGTTTTTT	CAISESEGEDTGELFF